The clone carrying this T cell receptor beta chain was picked up a small number of times. The data were taken from a study of shared T cell receptors in the human thymus. Sequencing used immunoSEQ multiplex PCR; TCRdb keeps in-frame clones, though not all of them. The sample lists hundreds of thousands of clones, approximately 88% occurring once. The CDR3 consists of 13 residues. In germline, CDR1 is LNHDA, CDR2 SQIVND (reference sequence). V dropped 5 bases and J dropped 2; count of bases not matched to a gene: 0. This sample was shared with a second study, whose subject was human thymus T cells. That paper states: Obtained as resections during corrective heart surgery, the thymus tissue was then studied. Across thymic and blood repertoires, the usage of V and J genes appeared to be biased. Related research has reported that thymic repertoires overlap highly among unrelated individuals.

The source material was thymocytes. The chain couples TRBV19 to TRBJ2-7, with TRBD2 matching over 10 bases. This TCR derives from a boy in the first two years of life with a congenital heart defect. The CDR3, as DNA: TGTGCCAGTAGTGGGACTAGCGCCTACGAGCAGTACTTC. It codes for CASSGTSAYEQYF.